This is a list of T cell receptor beta chains from one sample in a study of T cells after yellow fever vaccination. Via MiXCR, TCRdb re-called the 5' RACE reads, giving one row per CDR3 protein. The data contain about 220,000 distinct CDR3 sequences, roughly 3% of them singletons. The material was CD4+ T cells sorted from PBMCs, obtained 10 days after the yellow fever booster vaccination. These receptors all come from a man younger than 35 who received the YFV17D yellow fever vaccine. CDR3s include the opening cysteine and the closing phenylalanine or tryptophan. Fields, in order: D gene, J gene, V gene, clone size, CDR3 DNA, CDR3 protein. D genes are given only for firm matches. Size is omitted from some rows. Given values are once, few, many or a class for expanded clones.

TRBD2,TRBJ2-7,TRBV5-1,.,TGCGCCAGCAGCACTTCCGGGACTAGCACCTACGAGCAGTACTTC,CASSTSGTSTYEQYF
TRBD2,TRBJ2-2,TRBV5-1,.,TGCGCCAGCAGCTTGAGCGGGGCCAGCGGGGAGCTGTTTTTT,CASSLSGASGELFF
TRBD1,TRBJ1-1,TRBV18,.,TGTGCCAGCTCACCTAAGACAGGGCTGAGCACTGAAGCTTTCTTT,CASSPKTGLSTEAFF
.,TRBJ2-7,TRBV4-3,.,TGCGCCAGCAGCCCCCTTAGGGCCCCAACCTACGAGCAGTACTTC,CASSPLRAPTYEQYF
TRBD1,TRBJ2-1,TRBV4-3,.,TGCGCCAGCAGCCAAGATCCCAGGGGGCGGAATGAGCAGTTCTTC,CASSQDPRGRNEQFF
TRBD1,TRBJ1-1,TRBV12-3/TRBV12-4,many,TGTGCCAGCAGTTCGCGGGACAGGGGCACTGAAGCTTTCTTT,CASSSRDRGTEAFF
TRBD2,TRBJ2-3,TRBV12-3/TRBV12-4,.,TGTGCCACCATGAGGAGCGGGGGCCACCGCACAGATACGCAGTATTTT,CATMRSGGHRTDTQYF
.,TRBJ1-1,TRBV5-1,.,TGCGCCAGCGGGCCGTTGAACAGTCCAGCTTTCTTT,CASGPLNSPAFF
.,TRBJ1-3,TRBV7-3,few,TGTGCCAGCAGCCTCGAGCCTGGAAACACCATATATTTT,CASSLEPGNTIYF
.,TRBJ2-1,TRBV5-6,many,TGTGCCAGCACCCCCCCGGGGCCCCGGGAGCAGTTCTTC,CASTPPGPREQFF
.,TRBJ1-2,TRBV27,.,TGTGCCAGCAGCACCACAGAAAGCACTCGCTATGGCTACACCTTC,CASSTTESTRYGYTF
.,TRBJ2-5,TRBV20-1,many,TGCAGTGCGCTTAGGGGGGAAGAGACCCAGTACTTC,CSALRGEETQYF
TRBD1,TRBJ1-2,TRBV9,few,TGTGCCAGCAGCGTGGCGACAGGGGCTCGTGGCTACACCTTC,CASSVATGARGYTF
TRBD2,TRBJ2-3,TRBV28,.,TGTGCCAGCAGTTTCTACGGGGGGGGATTGGATACGCAGTATTTT,CASSFYGGGLDTQYF
.,TRBJ1-6,TRBV10-3,many,TGTGCCATCAGTGAGAGGAGGACCCTTGGGGGTTCACCCCTCCACTTT,CAISERRTLGGSPLHF
.,TRBJ2-5,TRBV5-1,many,TGCGCCAGCAGCTACTCCGGGACAATCCAGGAGACCCAGTACTTC,CASSYSGTIQETQYF
.,TRBJ1-2,TRBV5-6,many,TGTGCCAGCAGCCCGCCGACAGCGTATGGCTACACCTTC,CASSPPTAYGYTF
.,TRBJ2-7,TRBV6-6,many,TGTGCCAGCAGTTACACGGGGAGTGCCTACGAGCAGTACTTC,CASSYTGSAYEQYF
.,TRBJ2-5,TRBV20-1,many,TGCAGTGCTGGCGGGGAAGAGACCCAGTACTTC,CSAGGEETQYF
.,TRBJ2-5,TRBV20-1,many,TGCAGTCCGAGGTGGGCAGAGACCCAGTACTTC,CSPRWAETQYF
.,TRBJ2-3,TRBV10-3,many,TGTGCCATCAGTGAGTCGGGAGCAGATACGCAGTATTTT,CAISESGADTQYF
.,TRBJ2-3,TRBV29-1,many,TGCAGCGTTGAAGAGGGTCGGGGGACGAATACGCAGTATTTT,CSVEEGRGTNTQYF
TRBD2,TRBJ2-3,TRBV19,many,TGTGCCAGTAACCCTAGCGGGGGGCAGAGAGATACGCAGTATTTT,CASNPSGGQRDTQYF
TRBD1,TRBJ1-1,TRBV4-1,many,TGCGCCAGCAGCCAAGATAAGGGGGCTGCTGAAGCTTTCTTT,CASSQDKGAAEAFF
.,TRBJ1-5,TRBV2,many,TGTGCCAGCAGTGAATTTTCCATTGCTCAGCCCCAGCATTTT,CASSEFSIAQPQHF
.,TRBJ2-3,TRBV20-1,many,TGCAGTGCTAGAGCGAGGGGGGGCTTTCGCACAGATACGCAGTATTTT,CSARARGGFRTDTQYF
.,TRBJ1-4,TRBV5-4,.,TGTGCCAGCAGTGTACAGACCTTTAATGAAAAACTGTTTTTT,CASSVQTFNEKLFF
TRBD2,TRBJ2-3,TRBV12-3/TRBV12-4,few,TGTGCCACTACGAGCGGGGGGGCTTCCCCGGGGCAGTATTTT,CATTSGGASPGQYF
TRBD2,TRBJ2-2,TRBV5-6,many,TGTGCCAGCAGGAACGGGGGGGCGAACACCGGGGAGCTGTTTTTT,CASRNGGANTGELFF
TRBD2,TRBJ2-1,TRBV4-2,many,TGTGCCAGCAGCCCCCCTAGCGGGGGGGCCAGTGAGCAGTTCTTC,CASSPPSGGASEQFF
TRBD1,TRBJ1-4,TRBV12-3/TRBV12-4,many,TGTGCCAGCAGTTATCTAATACAGGGGACAACTAATGAAAAACTGTTTTTT,CASSYLIQGTTNEKLFF
TRBD1,TRBJ1-5,TRBV7-2,.,TGTGCCAGCAGCCCGGACAGGAGCAATCAGCCCCAGCATTTT,CASSPDRSNQPQHF
TRBD2,TRBJ2-3,TRBV7-2,.,TGTGCCAGCAGCTTAAATCGCGGGGGAACTCACACAGATACGCAGTATTTT,CASSLNRGGTHTDTQYF
.,TRBJ2-5,TRBV9,many,TGTGCCAGCAGCGGATCAACCGGGGCCCCCGTGCCCCAGTACTTC,CASSGSTGAPVPQYF
.,TRBJ2-3,TRBV18,many,TGTGCCAGCTCACACAACTCCCCAGTGGGGACTAGCACAGATACGCAGTATTTT,CASSHNSPVGTSTDTQYF
.,TRBJ2-2,TRBV7-2,many,TGTGCCAGCAGCTTACTAGGGTCGACCGGGGAGCTGTTTTTT,CASSLLGSTGELFF
TRBD2,TRBJ2-3,TRBV14,many,TGTGCCAGCAGCCAAGCCCCCCGGAGACTAGCGGGGGGCCGGAATACGCAGTATTTT,CASSQAPRRLAGGRNTQYF
.,TRBJ1-2,TRBV19,few,TGTGCCAGTAGTATACCGGGCAGGGGCTATGGCTACACCTTC,CASSIPGRGYGYTF
.,TRBJ2-3,TRBV5-1,few,TGCGCCAGCAGCTTGGATACTGGGAATGTGGCAGATACGCAGTATTTT,CASSLDTGNVADTQYF
.,TRBJ1-2,TRBV7-9,many,TGTGCCAGCAGCCGTCTCCCTAACTATGGCTACACCTTC,CASSRLPNYGYTF
.,TRBJ1-5,TRBV10-2,.,TGCGCCAGCAGTGAGTCACATAGCAATCAGCCCCAGCATTTT,CASSESHSNQPQHF
.,TRBJ2-7,TRBV5-1,many,TGCGCCAGCAGTACACAAGGAACGTATTCCTACGAGCAGTACTTC,CASSTQGTYSYEQYF
.,TRBJ2-2,TRBV28,many,TGTGCCAGCAGTACCGTGGGGGTGGCCGCCGGGGAGCTGTTTTTT,CASSTVGVAAGELFF
.,TRBJ2-6,TRBV20-1,many,TGCAGTGTTCCCTGGGGCTCTGGGGCCAACGTCCTGACTTTC,CSVPWGSGANVLTF
TRBD1,TRBJ2-1,TRBV18,many,TGTGCCAGCTCACCCTGGACAGGAAACAGGGAGCAGTTCTTC,CASSPWTGNREQFF
TRBD1,TRBJ2-3,TRBV20-1,few,TGCAGTGCCCTGGGACAGGGGGGGTCAGATACGCAGTATTTT,CSALGQGGSDTQYF
.,TRBJ1-1,TRBV11-2,many,TGTGCCAGCAGCACGACTGAGAACACTGAAGCTTTCTTT,CASSTTENTEAFF
.,TRBJ2-5,TRBV20-1,few,TGCAGTGCTAGGCCTGACCGAGAGACCCAGTACTTC,CSARPDRETQYF
.,TRBJ2-2,TRBV5-6,many,TGTGCCAGCAGCTTGAGGTTTGGTCCTGGGACGAACACCGGGGAGCTGTTTTTT,CASSLRFGPGTNTGELFF
.,TRBJ2-7,TRBV20-1,.,TGCAGTGCTAGGTCAGGGGCTAACGAGCAGTACTTC,CSARSGANEQYF
TRBD2,TRBJ2-1,TRBV20-1,.,TGCAGTGCTCAACACACTAGCGGGGGAGGCAATGAGCAGTTCTTC,CSAQHTSGGGNEQFF
.,TRBJ1-1,TRBV11-1,many,TGTGCCAGCAGCTTAAGGCGGGGGGACACTGAAGCTTTCTTT,CASSLRRGDTEAFF
.,TRBJ2-5,TRBV20-1,many,TGCAGTGCTAGAGTACTAGGGACCCAAGAGACCCAGTACTTC,CSARVLGTQETQYF
.,TRBJ2-3,TRBV11-2,many,TGTGCCAGCAGCTTCCCTCTTCGTGGCACAGATACGCAGTATTTT,CASSFPLRGTDTQYF
.,TRBJ2-2,TRBV29-1,few,TGCAGCGTTGAATACCAGGGAATCGGGGAGCTGTTTTTT,CSVEYQGIGELFF
.,TRBJ2-5,TRBV4-2,many,TGTGCCAGCAGCCCAGTGATATTTTTCAATCAAGAGACCCAGTACTTC,CASSPVIFFNQETQYF
TRBD1,TRBJ2-2,TRBV18,many,TGTGCCAGCTCACAGAACCAGGGGGCGGACACCGGGGAGCTGTTTTTT,CASSQNQGADTGELFF
.,TRBJ2-7,TRBV5-6,.,TGTGCCAGCAGCTTAACCGGGATCTCCTACGAGCAGTACTTC,CASSLTGISYEQYF
.,TRBJ2-1,TRBV7-9,few,TGTGCCAGCAGCTTAGGGACTTTGACCTACAATGAGCAGTTCTTC,CASSLGTLTYNEQFF
TRBD1,TRBJ1-2,TRBV28,many,TGTGCCAGCAGGCAGACAGGGGGCCATGGCTACACCTTC,CASRQTGGHGYTF